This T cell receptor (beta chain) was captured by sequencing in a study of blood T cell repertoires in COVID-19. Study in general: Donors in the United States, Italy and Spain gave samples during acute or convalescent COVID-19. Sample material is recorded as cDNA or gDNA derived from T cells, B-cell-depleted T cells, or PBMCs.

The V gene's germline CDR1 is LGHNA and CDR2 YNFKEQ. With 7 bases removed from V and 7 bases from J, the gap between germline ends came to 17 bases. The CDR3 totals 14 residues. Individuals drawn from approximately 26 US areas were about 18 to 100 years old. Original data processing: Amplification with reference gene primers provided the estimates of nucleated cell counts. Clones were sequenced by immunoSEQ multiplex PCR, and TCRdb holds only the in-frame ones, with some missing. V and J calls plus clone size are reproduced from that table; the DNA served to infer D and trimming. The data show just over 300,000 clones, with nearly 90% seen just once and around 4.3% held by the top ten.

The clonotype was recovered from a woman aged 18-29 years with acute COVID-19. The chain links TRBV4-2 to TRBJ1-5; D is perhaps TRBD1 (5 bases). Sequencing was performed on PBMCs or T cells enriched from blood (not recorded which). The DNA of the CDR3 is TGTGCCAGCAACCTCGAGGGACTTGGACAGCCCCAGCATTTT. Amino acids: CASNLEGLGQPQHF.